This T cell receptor beta chain was identified in a study of T cells in tuberculosis. Study in general: In South Africa, adults with active tuberculosis were compared with IGRA-negative and latently infected IGRA-positive adolescents.

Germline V gene lookup returns CDR1 GTSNPN and CDR2 SVGIG (reference sequence). Trimming shortened V by 5 bases and J by 9 bases, and 13 bases separated the two germline ends. The CDR3 is 11 amino acids. Time point reported: new active TB diagnosis, blood taken before or within 7 days of starting treatment. Included patients were adults of at least 18, HIV-seronegative, South African. The table came from immunoSEQ multiplex PCR; TCRdb's copy has only in-frame clones and leaves some out. The sample holds fewer than 40,000 clones, roughly 90% seen once. Sample: PBMCs, taken at tuberculosis diagnosis. The rearrangement uses TRBV30 and TRBJ1-1; no clear D. The TCR comes from an adult with tuberculosis. CDR3 DNA: TGTGCCTGGGTGACAAGCCGGAAAGCTTTCTTT. It codes for CAWVTSRKAFF.